This TCR beta chain derives from a study of regulatory T cells in long-lasting Graves disease. Study summary: Newly diagnosed Graves' patients took antithyroid drugs under 3 months. Findings and caveats of the study: The small sample size may have reduced accuracy.

The CDR3 runs 13 residues. V lost 3 bases and J lost 6, with 9 bases in between. Germline CDR1 reads SGHDT; CDR2 reads YYEEEE. Time point noted: newly diagnosed GD, antithyroid drugs for less than 3 months. Construction of the TCR library relied on RNA isolated from PBMCs. In each case, Graves' disease was diagnosed per American Thyroid Association guidelines. This clonotype was counted once. The antigen remains undetermined. TCR beta libraries were built with iRepertoire HTBI primers and Arm-PCR of CDR3 regions. One entry per CDR3 protein, called by TCRdb with MiXCR from the multiplex PCR reads. The repertoire holds more than 450,000 distinct CDR3 sequences, 12% seen once, with 7.5% to 9% in the top ten. In addition, the sample was reused for a study of T cells in Graves' hyperthyroidism and ophthalmopathy. That source reports: A 13 V-J signature model discriminated ophthalmopathy versus stable hyperthyroidism.

The sequences come from peripheral blood mononuclear cells (PBMCs), collected at new diagnosis, from a patient treated with antithyroid drugs. The TCR originated in a woman under 40 with Graves disease. This rearrangement joins TRBV5-6 to TRBJ1-4, with unresolved D. The CDR3 protein is CASSWMTDEKLFF. The CDR3 nucleotides read TGTGCCAGCAGCTGGATGACGGATGAAAAACTGTTTTTT.